Listed below are T cell receptor beta chains from one sample, sequenced in a study of control samples from healthy donors and cancer patients. TCRdb keeps only in-frame clones here, not all; method: immunoSEQ multiplex PCR. The sample holds some 170,000 clones, roughly 95% seen once. Sequencing used blood. These receptors were obtained from a woman between 25 and 40 years old in good health. Both conserved end residues are part of each CDR3. D genes are given only for firm matches. Size is stated for part of the rows, as once, few or many counts, or as a class when the clone is expanded.

j_gene	abundance	d_gene	v_gene	CDR3aa	CDR3nt
TRBJ1-2	-	TRBD1	TRBV6-5	CARTGGVNYGYTF	TGTGCCAGGACAGGGGGGGTGAACTATGGCTACACCTTC
TRBJ1-6	-	-	TRBV27	CASRRRSNSPLHF	TGTGCCAGCAGAAGACGGTCCAATTCACCCCTCCACTTT
TRBJ1-2	-	-	TRBV27	CASSFRGSYGYTF	TGTGCCAGCAGTTTCAGGGGAAGCTATGGCTACACCTTC
TRBJ2-2	-	TRBD1	TRBV5-4	CASSRGQGGKLFF	TGTGCCAGCAGCCGGGGACAGGGGGGGAAGCTGTTTTTT
TRBJ1-4	-	TRBD1	TRBV6-1	CASSEAITGEVVANEKLFF	TGTGCCAGCAGTGAAGCGATAACAGGGGAGGTGGTGGCTAATGAAAAACTGTTTTTT
TRBJ1-2	-	-	TRBV11-2	CASSLPRPTPNYGYTF	TGTGCCAGCAGCTTACCCCGGCCGACCCCTAACTATGGCTACACCTTC
TRBJ1-1	-	TRBD1	TRBV28	CASGQTGGAVTEAFF	TGTGCCAGCGGTCAGACAGGGGGCGCCGTCACTGAAGCTTTCTTT
TRBJ2-7	-	-	TRBV5-6	CASSWDLYEQYF	TGTGCCAGCAGCTGGGATTTATACGAGCAGTACTTC
TRBJ1-1	-	TRBD1	TRBV7-8	CASSPRQGRGAFF	TGTGCCAGCAGCCCGCGACAGGGCCGAGGTGCTTTCTTT
TRBJ1-5	-	TRBD1	TRBV19	CASSIYRGSNQPQHF	TGTGCCAGTAGTATCTACAGGGGGAGCAATCAGCCCCAGCATTTT
TRBJ1-5	once	-	TRBV2	CASSSGLVGSNQPQHF	TGTGCCAGCAGTTCGGGACTGGTGGGTAGCAATCAGCCCCAGCATTTT
TRBJ2-1	-	TRBD2	TRBV27	CASSHTLAGGYNEQFF	TGTGCCAGCAGCCACACACTAGCGGGGGGTTACAATGAGCAGTTCTTC
TRBJ2-7	-	TRBD2	TRBV11-2	CASSRGGLFDEQYF	TGTGCCAGCAGCCGGGGGGGCCTCTTCGACGAGCAGTACTTC
TRBJ1-1	-	-	TRBV6-5	CASSYSGGGGYTEAFF	TGTGCCAGCAGTTACTCGGGGGGGGGCGGCTACACTGAAGCTTTCTTT
TRBJ2-7	-	TRBD1	TRBV7-6	CASSRSTGTVFEQYF	TGTGCCAGCAGCCGGAGTACCGGGACAGTCTTCGAGCAGTACTTC
TRBJ1-2	-	-	TRBV29-1	CSVVGQLYGYTF	TGCAGCGTTGTGGGGCAGCTCTATGGCTACACCTTC
TRBJ1-6	-	-	TRBV7-2	CASKIRGSPLHF	TGTGCCAGCAAAATACGGGGTTCACCCCTCCACTTT